This TCR beta chain appears in the sequencing data of a study of T cell repertoires in cytomegalovirus infection. General study points: Across the ex vivo response, the dominant clonotypes were HLA-C-restricted CMV-specific TCR beta clonotypes.

MiXCR, applied by TCRdb to the reads, yields one record per CDR3 protein. The top ten hold 24% of the sample, which has more than 500,000 distinct CDR3 sequences, 16% seen once. CDR3 length equals 13 residues. From germline, CDR1 is SGDLS and CDR2 YYNGEE. The V end was cut by 8 bases, the J end by 4 bases, with 15 bases between. As concerns this clonotype: The antigen remains unidentified.

Sequenced material: CD8+ T cells from PBMCs. This sequence joins TRBV9 and TRBJ1-2; D not resolved. The TCR sequence derives from a human donor in good health (CMV status not recorded). Some clones in this sample may be carry-over from other donors' samples. For the CDR3, the DNA is TGTGCCAGTACGGGGTTCATCCCCTATGGCTACACCTTC. Translating it yields CASTGFIPYGYTF.